This T cell receptor beta chain was identified during a study of vaccination and CD4 T cells after COVID-19. Cultured CD4+ T-cell DNA underwent Oncomine TCR Beta short-read sequencing. TCRdb recomputed calls from the PCR reads with MiXCR, one row per CDR3 protein. The sample shows more than 20,000 distinct CDR3 sequences, around 46% of them seen only once. Looked up from germline, CDR1 is SGHNT and CDR2 is YYREEE (reference sequence). The CDR3 totals 15 residues. Trimming removed 4 bases from V and 5 bases from J; junction bases left unmatched: 11. A remark on this clonotype: What it recognizes is unknown.

Specified time point: late sampling 161 to 241 days after vaccination in a few convalescent patients. The sample's treatment: roughly 10-day PBMC culture with coronavirus spike peptide pools or control peptides (ViraFEST assay). This clonotype was obtained from a human donor who had recovered from COVID-19. Material: CD4+ T cells from blood, cultured in vitro, obtained about 7 months after SARS-CoV-2 vaccination. The V and J genes are TRBV5-4 and TRBJ1-1, with 7 bases matching TRBD1. The CDR3 region has the DNA TGTGCCAGCAGCCCAGGGGGGGCGAGGTGGACTGAAGCTTTCTTT. The encoded protein is CASSPGGARWTEAFF. Full variable domain (outside the CDR3, taken from reference TRBV5-4 and TRBJ1-1): ETGVTQSPTHLIKTRGQQVTLRCSSQSGHNTVSWYQQALGQGPQFIFQYYREEENGRGNFPPRFSGLQFPNYSSELNVNALELDDSALYLCASSPGGARWTEAFFGQGTRLTVV.